These T cell receptor beta chains were read from a single sample in a study of CD8 T cells in Susac syndrome. Each CDR3 protein gets one entry after TCRdb re-called the immunoSEQ multiplex PCR reads with MiXCR. The sample lists 150,000 to 200,000 distinct CDR3 sequences, approximately 96% occurring once. Sequenced sample: CD4+ T cells from PBMCs. These receptors were obtained from a human donor in good health. Both conserved end residues are trimmed from each CDR3. Not all rows give a size; the values are once, few, many and, for expanded clones, a class.

v_call	clone_size	j_call	cdr3_aa
TRBV9	.	TRBJ2-7	ASSAGTASGEQY
TRBV7-9	.	TRBJ2-3	ASSYSGTDTQY
TRBV20-1	.	TRBJ1-4	SARGQNEKLF
TRBV9	.	TRBJ2-3	ASSRSSGYTDTQY
TRBV20-1	.	TRBJ2-5	SASIPETQY
TRBV27	.	TRBJ1-5	ASSPQVGQPQH
TRBV7-3	.	TRBJ1-2	ASSPNGAPYGYT
TRBV20-1	.	TRBJ1-2	SARPPRQGAGYT
TRBV11-2	once	TRBJ1-2	ASSLGGSLNYGYT
TRBV4-3	.	TRBJ1-2	ASSQVDRAGGYT
TRBV2	.	TRBJ1-2	ASSPALYGYT
TRBV6-2/TRBV6-3	.	TRBJ2-7	ASRPGGGHEQY
TRBV19	.	TRBJ1-1	ASSWDRGLAEAF
TRBV11-2	.	TRBJ2-5	ASSLEGNQETQY
TRBV18	.	TRBJ2-7	ASSSQQTEQY